The TCR beta chain described here comes from a study of CD8+CD57+ T cells in acquired aplastic anemia. Study-wide findings and caveats: Researchers report that twenty-nine CD8+ CDR3 sequences appeared in both patients and controls.

Per germline, CDR1 MGHRA and CDR2 YSYEKL. CDR3 length: 15 amino acids. V dropped 4 bases and J dropped 5 bases, with 18 bases sitting between them. Notes on this clonotype: The antigen remains unidentified.

Genomic DNA templated the TCR beta VDJ and CDR3 profiling. MiXCR, applied by TCRdb to the reads, yields one record per CDR3 protein. This repertoire shows 74,000 or so distinct CDR3 sequences, 45% to 60% found once; its top ten account for about 8%. The V call is TRBV4-1, the J call TRBJ2-7; D remains unclear. This clonotype originated in a human donor in good health, serving as a control. The sequenced material came from sorted CD4+, CD8+, or CD8+CD57+ T cells (not recorded which) from PBMCs. The CDR3 DNA reads as TGCGCCAGCAGCCGTCGACCTAGGGCCGTGGACGAGCAGTACTTC. This sequence encodes CASSRRPRAVDEQYF.